These 10 T cell receptor beta chains originate from one sample sequenced in a study of CD8 T cells in ankylosing spondylitis. Points from the study as a whole: One TCR beta motif, made up of under ten highly homologous variants, appeared characteristic of ankylosing spondylitis blood.

TCRdb reprocessed the 5' RACE reads with MiXCR, giving one entry per CDR3 protein. The sample lists a few hundred thousand distinct CDR3 sequences, about a fifth occurring once. No antigens are known for them. The sample consisted of blood, either unsorted or a sorted T cell fraction (not recorded which). The origin of the receptors is a male donor with ankylosing spondylitis.

This clonotype turned up a few times. J is TRBJ1-6 and V is TRBV3-1, with D tentatively TRBD1 (5 bases). There are 16 residues in the CDR3. Germline loops: CDR1 LGHDT, CDR2 YNNKEL (reference sequence). Trimming cost V 1 base and J 10 bases, with 17 bases left between them. CDR3 nucleotides: TGTGCCAGCAGCCAAGGATGGGACTTTGGCGAGTCACCCCTCCACTTT. It encodes CASSQGWDFGESPLHF.

There are a few counts of this clonotype. The chain joins TRBV20-1 to TRBJ2-2; 10 nucleotides match TRBD2. Trimming took 6 bases from V and 2 from J; bases not matched to a gene: 9. This CDR3 region has 16 residues. CDR1 is DFQATT and CDR2 is SNEGSKA in the germline V gene (reference sequence). The CDR3 sequence is CSARLAGGPNTGELFF. In DNA form, the CDR3 reads TGCAGTGCCCGCTTAGCGGGAGGCCCCAACACCGGGGAGCTGTTTTTT.

This clonotype was seen a few times. The chain couples TRBV7-6 to TRBJ2-7, with TRBD1 as a possible D gene (6 bases). The germline V and J ends were trimmed by 1 base and 2 bases, with 9 bases remaining between them. CDR1 SGHVS and CDR2 FNYEAQ come from the germline V gene. This CDR3 has 14 amino acids. The CDR3 is CASSLVGTTYEQYF. For the CDR3, the DNA is TGTGCCAGCAGCTTAGTAGGGACAACCTACGAGCAGTACTTC.

The V gene is TRBV6-1, the J gene TRBJ2-2, with 10 bases lining up with TRBD2. The CDR3 is 15 residues long. From germline, CDR1 is MNHNS and CDR2 SASEGT. Trimming cost V 6 bases and J 4 bases; bases outside gene matches: 5. The CDR3 region has the DNA TGTGCCAGCAGCCTGACTAGCGGGCCCACCGGGGAGCTGTTTTTT. It is translated as CASSLTSGPTGELFF.

The chain combines TRBV20-1 with TRBJ1-5, with D perhaps matching TRBD1 (6 bases). CDR3 length: 14 residues. Trimming removed 3 bases from V and 3 bases from J, with 12 bases in between. Germline V CDR1 and CDR2: DFQATT, SNEGSKA (reference sequence). CDR3 in DNA: TGCAGTGCTAGTATCAGGGGATACAATCAGCCCCAGCATTTT. Translated, it gives CSASIRGYNQPQHF.

A few counts support this clonotype. The chain uses TRBV20-1 and TRBJ2-3; D ambiguous. Germline loops: CDR1 DFQATT, CDR2 SNEGSKA (reference sequence). This CDR3 comprises 14 residues. The V gene lost 6 bases and the J gene lost 4 bases, with 17 bases spanning the gap. CDR3 protein: CSAAKLVWADTQYF. The CDR3 nucleotides are TGCAGTGCCGCCAAACTGGTCTGGGCAGATACGCAGTATTTT.

The sample holds a few counts of this clonotype. The chain employs TRBV19 and TRBJ2-7; D unclear. Trimming took off 3 bases at V and 2 bases at J, with 11 bases between the two ends. There are 14 residues in the CDR3. Germline lookup yields CDR1 LNHDA and CDR2 SQIVND (reference sequence). CDR3 nucleotide sequence: TGTGCCAGTAGTATCGTCGGCAGAGCCTACGAGCAGTACTTC. Translated, it gives CASSIVGRAYEQYF.

Only a few counts were recorded for this clonotype. V gene TRBV4-3 combines with J gene TRBJ2-3, with 8 bases identical to TRBD2. Germline CDR1 LGHNA, CDR2 YSLEER. Trimming at V came to 0 bases and at J to 4 bases, leaving 9 bases not matched to a gene. This CDR3 comprises 17 residues. DNA of the CDR3: TGCGCCAGCAGCCAAGATGGAAGCGGGAGCCCGCCAGATACGCAGTATTTT. This translates into CASSQDGSGSPPDTQYF.

The chain joins TRBV12-5 to TRBJ1-5; 7 nucleotides align to TRBD1. This CDR3 is built from 14 residues. Per germline, CDR1 LGHNT and CDR2 FRNRAP. With 11 bases clipped from V and 3 bases from J, the junction kept 10 bases outside the gene matches. The chain's CDR3 is CAPKTGEDNQPQHF. The CDR3 DNA follows: TGTGCTCCGAAAACAGGGGAGGACAATCAGCCCCAGCATTTT.

This clonotype was detected many times. The chain joins TRBV24-1 to TRBJ2-1; no clear D gene. There are 14 residues in the CDR3. Deletions cut 4 bases from V and 5 bases from J, with 11 bases between. Germline V gene lookup returns CDR1 KGHDR and CDR2 SFDVKD. CDR3 coding DNA: TGTGCCACCAGTGACGTTTTTCTGGACAATGAGCAGTTCTTC. Translating it yields CATSDVFLDNEQFF.